The T cell receptor beta chain under discussion was sequenced for a study of blood T cell repertoires in COVID-19. Measured with immunoSEQ multiplex PCR; TCRdb has only the in-frame clones, and not every one. The data show 75,000 to 90,000 clones, roughly 88% seen once. The germline V gene has CDR1 GTSNPN and CDR2 SVGIG (reference sequence). CDR3 length equals 15 residues. Germline trimming cut 0 bases from V and 7 bases from J; bases unmatched to any gene: 7. The sample was peripheral blood. The chain links TRBV30 to TRBJ1-5, with TRBD1 matching 9 bases. The clonotype comes from an elderly man with acute or convalescent COVID-19. In DNA form, the CDR3 reads TGTGCCTGGAGTGTACTGGGACAGGGAGGCCAGCCCCAGCATTTT. Translating it yields CAWSVLGQGGQPQHF.